In its sample, the clone carrying this T cell receptor (beta chain) was seen once. Its antigen remains unknown. The record originates from a study of somatic mutations in cytotoxic T cells in rheumatoid arthritis. The data were produced by immunoSEQ multiplex PCR, yet TCRdb's version contains in-frame clones alone and is incomplete. The table shows 15,000 or so clones, with just under 80% occurring only once. Broader study findings: Exceedance of 20% of CD8+ cells by the largest CD8+ clone occurred in about an eighth of the roughly 60 patients.

The sample taken for sequencing was CD8+ T cells sorted from blood. The source of this sequence is an adult with rheumatoid arthritis.

The CDR3 DNA sequence: TGTGCCAGTAGTACGAAACCGGGACAGAATAATTCACCCCTCCACTTT. This codes for CASSTKPGQNNSPLHF. The rearrangement links TRBV19 to TRBJ1-6; 7 nucleotides line up with TRBD1. The CDR3 totals 16 residues. V shed 4 bases, J shed 5 bases, and the junction held 8 bases outside the gene matches. CDR1 is LNHDA and CDR2 is SQIVND in the germline V gene (reference sequence). The full variable domain, rest sourced from reference TRBV19 and TRBJ1-6, is DGGITQSPKYLFRKEGQNVTLSCEQNLNHDAMYWYRQDPGQGLRLIYYSQIVNDFQKGDIAEGYSVSREKKESFPLTVTSAQKNPTAFYLCASSTKPGQNNSPLHFGNGTRLTVT.